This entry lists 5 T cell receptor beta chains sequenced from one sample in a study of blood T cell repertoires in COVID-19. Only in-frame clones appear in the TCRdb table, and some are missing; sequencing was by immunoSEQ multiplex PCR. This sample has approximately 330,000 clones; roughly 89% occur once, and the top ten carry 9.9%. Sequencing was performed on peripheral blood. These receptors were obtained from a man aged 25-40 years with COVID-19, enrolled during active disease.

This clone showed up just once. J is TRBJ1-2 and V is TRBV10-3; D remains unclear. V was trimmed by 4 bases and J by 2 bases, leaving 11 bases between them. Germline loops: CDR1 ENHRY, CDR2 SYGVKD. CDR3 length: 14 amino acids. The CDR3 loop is CAISGHTGNYGYTF. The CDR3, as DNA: TGTGCCATCAGTGGACACACCGGAAACTATGGCTACACCTTC.

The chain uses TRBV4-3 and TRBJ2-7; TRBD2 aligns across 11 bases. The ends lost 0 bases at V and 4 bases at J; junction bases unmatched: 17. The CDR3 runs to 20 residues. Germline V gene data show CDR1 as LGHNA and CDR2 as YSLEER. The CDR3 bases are TGCGCCAGCAGCCAAGATGAGAACGGGCTAGCGGGAGGCTTAACGTACGAGCAGTACTTC. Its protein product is CASSQDENGLAGGLTYEQYF.

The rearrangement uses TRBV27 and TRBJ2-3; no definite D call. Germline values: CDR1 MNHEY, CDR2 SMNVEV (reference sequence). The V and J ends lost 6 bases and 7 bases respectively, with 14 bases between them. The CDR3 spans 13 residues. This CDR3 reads CASSILSLNTQYF. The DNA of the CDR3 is TGTGCCAGCAGCATACTGTCTTTAAATACGCAGTATTTT.

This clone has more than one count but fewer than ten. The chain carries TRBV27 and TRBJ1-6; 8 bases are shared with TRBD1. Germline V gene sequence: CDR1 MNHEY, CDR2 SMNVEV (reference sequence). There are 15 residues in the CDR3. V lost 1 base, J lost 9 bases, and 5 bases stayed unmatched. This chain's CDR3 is CASSLLGTGFSPLHF. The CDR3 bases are TGTGCCAGCAGTTTATTGGGGACAGGATTTTCACCCCTCCACTTT.

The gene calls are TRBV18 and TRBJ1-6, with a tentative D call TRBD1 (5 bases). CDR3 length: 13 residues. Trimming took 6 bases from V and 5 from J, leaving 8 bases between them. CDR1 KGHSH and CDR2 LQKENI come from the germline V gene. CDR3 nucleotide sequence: TGTGCCAGCTCCGGGACTGATAATTCACCCCTCCACTTT. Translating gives CASSGTDNSPLHF. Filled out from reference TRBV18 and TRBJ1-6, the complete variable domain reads NAGVMQNPRHLVRRRGQEARLRCSPMKGHSHVYWYRQLPEEGLKFMVYLQKENIIDESGMPKERFSAEFPKEGPSILRIQQVVRGDSAAYFCASSGTDNSPLHFGNGTRLTVT.